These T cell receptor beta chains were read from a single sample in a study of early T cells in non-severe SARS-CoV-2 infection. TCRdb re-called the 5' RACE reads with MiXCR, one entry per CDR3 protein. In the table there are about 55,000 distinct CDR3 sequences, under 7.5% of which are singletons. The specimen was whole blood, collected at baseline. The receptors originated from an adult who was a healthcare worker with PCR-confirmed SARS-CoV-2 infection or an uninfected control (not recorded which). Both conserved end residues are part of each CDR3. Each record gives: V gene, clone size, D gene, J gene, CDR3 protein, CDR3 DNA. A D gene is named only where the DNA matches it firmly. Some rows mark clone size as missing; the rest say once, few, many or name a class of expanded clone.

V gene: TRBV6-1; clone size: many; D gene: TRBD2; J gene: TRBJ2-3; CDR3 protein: CASIPGTRGTDTQYF; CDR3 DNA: TGTGCCAGCATCCCCGGGACTAGGGGCACAGATACGCAGTATTTT
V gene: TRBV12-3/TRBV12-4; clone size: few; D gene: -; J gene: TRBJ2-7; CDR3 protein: CASSPTPGEQYF; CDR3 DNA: TGTGCCAGCAGCCCAACCCCTGGCGAGCAGTACTTC
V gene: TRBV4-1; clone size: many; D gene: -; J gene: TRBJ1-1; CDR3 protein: CASSHSPSGTGNTEAFF; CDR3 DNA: TGCGCCAGCAGCCATTCCCCCTCCGGGACGGGGAACACTGAAGCTTTCTTT
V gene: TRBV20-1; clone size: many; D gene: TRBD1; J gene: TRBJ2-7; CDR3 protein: CSARGTAYEQYF; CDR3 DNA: TGCAGTGCCAGGGGGACAGCCTACGAGCAGTACTTC
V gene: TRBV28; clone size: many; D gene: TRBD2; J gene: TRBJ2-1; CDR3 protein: CASSSPGLAGGFNEQFF; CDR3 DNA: TGTGCCAGCAGTTCCCCTGGACTAGCGGGGGGGTTTAATGAGCAGTTCTTC
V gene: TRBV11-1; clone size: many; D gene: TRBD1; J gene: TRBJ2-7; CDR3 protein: CASSPSTGDEQYF; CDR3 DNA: TGTGCCAGCAGCCCCTCAACAGGGGACGAGCAGTACTTC
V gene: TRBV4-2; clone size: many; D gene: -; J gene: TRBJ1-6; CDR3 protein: CASSQVSTEVGRYSNSPLHF; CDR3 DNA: TGTGCCAGCAGCCAAGTTTCAACGGAGGTCGGACGTTATTCTAATTCACCCCTCCACTTT
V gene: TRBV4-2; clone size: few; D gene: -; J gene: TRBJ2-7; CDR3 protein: CASSQETAGTSYEQYF; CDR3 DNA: TGTGCCAGCAGCCAAGAAACGGCAGGGACTTCCTACGAGCAGTACTTC
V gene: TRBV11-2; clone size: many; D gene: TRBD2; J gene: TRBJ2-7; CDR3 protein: CASMGFSGGAGYEQYF; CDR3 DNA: TGTGCCAGCATGGGGTTTTCGGGAGGGGCCGGATACGAGCAGTACTTC
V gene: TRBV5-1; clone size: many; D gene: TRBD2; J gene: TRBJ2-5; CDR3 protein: CASRLPGLAVETQYF; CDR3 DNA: TGCGCCAGCAGACTTCCTGGACTAGCGGTGGAGACCCAGTACTTC
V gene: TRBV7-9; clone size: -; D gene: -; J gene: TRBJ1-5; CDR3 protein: CASSLRGDQPQHF; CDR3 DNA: TGTGCCAGCAGCTTACGGGGGGATCAGCCCCAGCATTTT
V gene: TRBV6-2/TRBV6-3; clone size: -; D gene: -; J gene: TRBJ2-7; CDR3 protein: CASSYSGHGGAYEQYF; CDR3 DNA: TGTGCCAGCAGTTACTCGGGACACGGCGGGGCCTACGAGCAGTACTTC
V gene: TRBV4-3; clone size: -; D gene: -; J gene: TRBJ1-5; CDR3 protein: CASSQDSNQPQHF; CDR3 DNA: TGCGCCAGCAGCCAAGACTCCAATCAGCCCCAGCATTTT
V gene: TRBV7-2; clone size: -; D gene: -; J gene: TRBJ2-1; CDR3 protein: CASGVPRNEQFF; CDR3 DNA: TGTGCCAGCGGGGTCCCAAGGAATGAGCAGTTCTTC
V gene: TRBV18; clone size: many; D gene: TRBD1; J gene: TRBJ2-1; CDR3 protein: CASSPGQGFEQFF; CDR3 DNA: TGTGCCAGCTCACCCGGACAGGGGTTTGAGCAGTTCTTC
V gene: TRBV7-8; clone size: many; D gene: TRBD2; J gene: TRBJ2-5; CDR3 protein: CASSPGGGTSGGKTQYF; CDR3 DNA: TGTGCCAGCAGCCCCGGAGGGGGGACTAGCGGGGGAAAGACCCAGTACTTC
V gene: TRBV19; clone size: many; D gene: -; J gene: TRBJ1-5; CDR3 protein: CASGPEGNQPQHF; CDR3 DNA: TGTGCCAGTGGGCCCGAGGGCAATCAGCCCCAGCATTTT
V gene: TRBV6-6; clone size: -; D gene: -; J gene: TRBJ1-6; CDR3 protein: CASSSRRNSPLHF; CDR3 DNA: TGTGCCAGCAGTTCCCGAAGAAATTCACCCCTCCACTTT
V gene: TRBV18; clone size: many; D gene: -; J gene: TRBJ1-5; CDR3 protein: CASSEIHNQPQHF; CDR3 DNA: TGTGCCAGCTCAGAGATTCATAATCAGCCCCAGCATTTT
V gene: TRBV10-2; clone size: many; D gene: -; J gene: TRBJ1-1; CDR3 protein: CASFDTEAFF; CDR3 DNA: TGCGCCAGCTTTGACACTGAAGCTTTCTTT
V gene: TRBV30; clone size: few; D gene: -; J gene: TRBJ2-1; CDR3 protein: CAWSGARAGGGFYNEQFF; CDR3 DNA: TGTGCCTGGAGTGGAGCTAGGGCAGGTGGGGGGTTTTACAATGAGCAGTTCTTC
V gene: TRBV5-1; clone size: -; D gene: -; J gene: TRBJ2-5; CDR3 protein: CASSLVGARQETQYF; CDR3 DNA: TGCGCCAGCAGCTTGGTGGGTGCTCGACAAGAGACCCAGTACTTC
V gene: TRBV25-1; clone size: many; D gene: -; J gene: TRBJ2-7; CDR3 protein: CASSATLSGEQYF; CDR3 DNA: TGTGCCAGCAGTGCCACACTTTCGGGGGAGCAGTACTTC
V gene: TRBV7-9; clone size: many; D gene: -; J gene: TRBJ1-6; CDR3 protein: CASRASRASNSPLHF; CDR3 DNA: TGTGCCAGCAGGGCCAGCAGGGCGTCCAATTCACCCCTCCACTTT
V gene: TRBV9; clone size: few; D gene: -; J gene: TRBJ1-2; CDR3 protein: CASSKKYFGYTF; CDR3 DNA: TGTGCCAGCAGCAAAAAGTATTTTGGCTACACCTTC
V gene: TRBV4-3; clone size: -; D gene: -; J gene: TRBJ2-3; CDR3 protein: CASSQGDHGDTQYF; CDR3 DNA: TGCGCCAGCAGCCAGGGGGACCACGGAGATACGCAGTATTTT